The present T cell receptor beta chain was sequenced within a study of cytomegalovirus exposure and HLA in healthy donors. Trimming stripped 2 bases from V and 0 bases from J, with 9 bases between. Looked up from germline, CDR1 is SNHLY and CDR2 is FYNNEI. This CDR3 comprises 15 residues. Comment on this clone: Its target is not known.

Primers: 60 Vbeta forward and 13 Jbeta reverse. Sequenced by immunoSEQ multiplex PCR; TCRdb stores in-frame clones only, minus some. The sample includes some 65,000 clones, 60% to 80% of them seen just once. Study-wide findings and caveats: It has been reported that TCR beta sequences accurately predicted the HLA-A and HLA-B alleles of most subjects. No immune exposure information besides CMV serostatus was available.

The sequenced material came from PBMCs. The rearrangement joins TRBV2 to TRBJ2-3; D is unresolved. This clonotype originated in a girl aged 10 to 17 in good health and CMV-seropositive. CDR3 sequence: CASSETRVSTDTQYF. The CDR3 bases are TGTGCCAGCAGTGAAACCCGAGTGAGCACAGATACGCAGTATTTT.